This entry lists 5 T cell receptor beta chains sequenced from one sample in a study of cytomegalovirus exposure and HLA in healthy donors. Using immunoSEQ multiplex PCR, the repertoire was profiled, and TCRdb retains in-frame clones only, with some absent. The table records 200,000 to 250,000 clones, roughly 83% of them present only once. What was sequenced was PBMCs. These receptors originate from a woman aged 18 to 35 in good health and CMV-seronegative.

The V and J genes are TRBV7-3 and TRBJ2-2; TRBD1 aligns across 10 bases. Germline V gives CDR1 SGHTA, CDR2 FQGTGA. The CDR3 is 14 residues long. J lost 8 bases, V lost 3 bases, and 3 bases had no gene match. CDR3: CASSFRQGAGELFF. The CDR3, as DNA: TGTGCCAGCAGCTTCCGACAGGGGGCTGGGGAGCTGTTTTTT.

The chain is built from TRBV7-9 and TRBJ2-5; D remains ambiguous. There are 13 residues in the CDR3. Trimming cost V 1 base and J 6 bases, with 9 bases left between them. CDR1 and CDR2 (germline): SEHNR, FQNEAQ (reference sequence). CDR3 sequence: CASSLVVGKTQYF. CDR3 nucleotides: TGTGCCAGCAGCTTAGTCGTCGGAAAGACCCAGTACTTC. Complete variable domain (other parts from reference TRBV7-9 and TRBJ2-5): DTGVSQNPRHKITKRGQNVTFRCDPISEHNRLYWYRQTLGQGPEFLTYFQNEAQLEKSRLLSDRFSAERPKGSFSTLEIQRTEQGDSAMYLCASSLVVGKTQYFGPGTRLLVL.

As regards this clone: Different DNA sequences within this sample yield the same CDR3. The chain has TRBV5-1 and TRBJ2-7, with D perhaps matching TRBD1 or TRBD2 (6 bases each). This CDR3 region has 14 residues. V lost 2 bases, J lost 2 bases, and 11 bases lay in between. Per germline, CDR1 SGHRS and CDR2 YFSETQ. Here the CDR3 DNA reads TGCGCCAGCAGCTTAGGGGGGACGGCCTACGAGCAGTACTTC. It codes for CASSLGGTAYEQYF.

The gene calls are TRBV5-1 and TRBJ1-2, with D unclear. V was cut by 7 bases and J by 4 bases, with 14 bases left in between. The CDR3 contains 13 residues. The V gene's germline CDR1 is SGHRS and CDR2 YFSETQ. DNA of the CDR3: TGCGCCAGCGAGGGCAATCGGGGCTATGGCTACACCTTC. This gives the protein CASEGNRGYGYTF. Drawing the rest from reference TRBV5-1 and TRBJ1-2, the complete variable domain is KAGVTQTPRYLIKTRGQQVTLSCSPISGHRSVSWYQQTPGQGLQFLFEYFSETQRNKGNFPGRFSGRQFSNSRSEMNVSTLELGDSALYLCASEGNRGYGYTFGSGTRLTVV.

The chain employs TRBV6-6 and TRBJ1-1; D may be TRBD1 (6 bases). V lost 4 bases to trimming and J lost 1 base, with 10 bases between them. Germline assignment: CDR1 MNHNY and CDR2 SVGAGI (reference sequence). This CDR3 has 14 residues. For the CDR3, the DNA is TGTGCCAGCAGTTCCTGGACAGAGAACACTGAAGCTTTCTTT. As protein: CASSSWTENTEAFF.